This entry concerns a single TCR beta chain. Antigen unknown. The CDR3 is made up of 11 amino acids. In germline, CDR1 is SNHLY, CDR2 FYNNEI. With 11 bases removed from V and 3 bases from J, the gap between germline ends came to 10 bases. This entry belongs to a study of identifying expanded T cells in peripheral blood. TCRdb keeps only in-frame clones here, not all; method: immunoSEQ multiplex PCR. This sample has roughly 86,000 clones, with 80% to 90% found just once. Collection occurred without any documented infections or immune events in donors. Study-level results: Across healthy donors, higher total template counts meant significantly greater roughly two-week count variance. Differentially abundant clones: about 1.3 between replicates, 16.4 at 2 to 3 weeks, over 18 at four.

This sequence originates from a person aged 18-69 years in good health. The sample comprised blood. The chain links TRBV2 to TRBJ1-1; D ambiguous. DNA of the CDR3: TGTGCCGGATCTATGGACACTGAAGCTTTCTTT. This sequence encodes CAGSMDTEAFF.